This TCR beta chain was found in a study of blood T cell repertoires in COVID-19. Study at large: Both acute and convalescent COVID-19 samples were obtained from the United States, Italy and Spain. PBMCs, B-cell-depleted T cells, or T cells were the source of the cDNA or gDNA that made up the material.

In the original workflow: Estimated nucleated cell counts came from reference gene primer amplification. Only in-frame clones appear in the TCRdb table, and some are missing; sequencing was by immunoSEQ multiplex PCR. For V, J and clone size, that table is used; D and trimming come from the DNA. The profile shows about 130,000 clones, around 89% of them singletons. Seattle's enrolled individuals joined amid active infection and were then monitored longitudinally. Specimen: peripheral blood. This clonotype was sampled from a man aged 55-75 years with COVID-19, enrolled during active disease.

CDR3 nucleotide sequence: TGTGCCAGCAGCCAGGGACAGGGGGACACTGAAGCTTTCTTT. Residues: CASSQGQGDTEAFF. The rearrangement links TRBV3-1 (or the pseudogene TRBV3-2) to TRBJ1-1; 11 bases line up with TRBD1. The CDR3 totals 14 residues. Trimming took 3 bases from V and 3 from J; bases not matched to a gene: 0. The germline gives CDR1 LGHDT, CDR2 YNNKEL (reference sequence).